Sequencing of this TCR beta chain was carried out in a study of OX40 agonist ivuxolimab in advanced cancers. Study as a whole: Three patients had partial responses: one hepatocellular carcinoma, two cutaneous melanoma.

Comment on this clone: Its target is not known.

General study findings and limits: The 0.1-3.0 mg/kg partial responders had among the lowest clonal expansion. In the 0.1 to 3.0 mg/kg range, CD4+ and CD8+ blood T cells had expanded clonally by week 6.

Generated by immunoSEQ multiplex PCR, the TCRdb table keeps only in-frame clones and is missing some. This sample has about 76,000 clones, with 84% found just once. V dropped 3 bases and J dropped 1; count of bases not matched to a gene: 17. The germline CDR1 and CDR2 sequences are MDHEN and SYDVKM. CDR3 length: 20 residues. The TCR was taken from an adult with an advanced solid tumor such as melanoma, head and neck, liver or kidney cancer. J is TRBJ2-2 and V is TRBV28, with 7 bases fitting TRBD2. Sequences were derived from CD4+ or CD8+ T cells sorted from blood, sampled in a trial of the OX40 agonist ivuxolimab. CDR3 loop: CASSFPRAAGDDLNTGELFF. The CDR3 DNA reads as TGTGCCAGCAGTTTCCCCCGCGCGGCGGGGGACGATCTGAACACCGGGGAGCTGTTTTTT.